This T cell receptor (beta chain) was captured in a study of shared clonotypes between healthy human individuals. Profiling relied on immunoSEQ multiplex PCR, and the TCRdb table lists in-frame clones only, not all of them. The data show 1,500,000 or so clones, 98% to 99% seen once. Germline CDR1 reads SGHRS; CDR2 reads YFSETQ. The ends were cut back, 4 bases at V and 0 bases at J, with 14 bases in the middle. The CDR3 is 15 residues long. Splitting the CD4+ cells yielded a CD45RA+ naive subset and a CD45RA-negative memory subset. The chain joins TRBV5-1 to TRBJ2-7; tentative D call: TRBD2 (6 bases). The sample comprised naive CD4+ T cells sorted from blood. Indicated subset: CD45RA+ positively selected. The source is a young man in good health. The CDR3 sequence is CASSPRDWVSYEQYF. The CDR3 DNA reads TGCGCCAGCAGCCCCCGGGACTGGGTCTCCTACGAGCAGTACTTC.